This T cell receptor (beta chain) was identified in a study of blood T cell repertoires in COVID-19. Study in general: Sources were T cells, B-cell-depleted T cells, or PBMCs; the material itself was cDNA or gDNA.

In the source study's methods: Using reference gene primer amplification, nucleated cell counts were estimated. Data came from immunoSEQ multiplex PCR; TCRdb stores just in-frame clones and leaves some out. V and J calls and clone size are as listed in that table; D and trimming were resolved from the DNA. Here the sample spans about 470,000 clones, roughly 90% being singletons. All enrollees were roughly 18 to 89 years old and from under 25 US areas. The clonotype comes from a young woman who had recovered from COVID-19. Material for sequencing was PBMCs or T cells enriched from blood (not recorded which).

CDR3 residues: CASSIQGAGDQPQHF. The DNA of the CDR3 is TGTGCCAGCAGTATACAGGGGGCTGGTGATCAGCCCCAGCATTTT. The chain combines TRBV28 with TRBJ1-5, with TRBD1 matching 9 bases. CDR1 is MDHEN, CDR2 SYDVKM, per germline. The CDR3 runs 15 residues. The junction had 7 bases not matched to a gene; V was cut back by 5 bases and J by 5 bases.